This entry features one T cell receptor (beta chain) sequence. The antigen remains unidentified. This may come from a read error, since a much larger clone is one base off. The record originates from a study of metastatic and nonmetastatic thyroid tumors. Overall study context: Across peripheral blood and tumor or nodule tissue samples taken from malignant and benign thyroid patients, the repertoires were compared with one another.

General study results and limits: Benign nodules were reported to have significantly lower TCR beta diversity than malignant thyroid tumors, in blood and tumor.

The V end was cut by 0 bases, the J end by 1 base, with 18 bases between. CDR1 and CDR2 from the germline V gene are DFQATT and SNEGSKA (reference sequence). The CDR3 covers 17 residues. No patient received treatment before thyroid surgery. In the authors' methods: Clinicopathological groups differed in CDR3, with these differences serving to build a distant-metastasis classifier for papillary thyroid cancer. TCRdb reprocessed the PCR reads using MiXCR. V and J calls and clone size were set by TCRdb, not the authors. Here the sample spans about 92,000 clones, more than 13% being singletons. This sequence joins TRBV20-1 and TRBJ1-1; maybe TRBD1 (6 bases). The sample comprised blood. This receptor was identified in a female donor with papillary thyroid cancer or a benign thyroid nodule (not recorded which). Some clones in this sample may be carry-over from other donors' samples. The DNA of the CDR3 is TGCAGTGCTAGAGATTCGGGGAAGGACAGTTGGAACACTGAAGCTTTCTTT. The encoded protein is CSARDSGKDSWNTEAFF.